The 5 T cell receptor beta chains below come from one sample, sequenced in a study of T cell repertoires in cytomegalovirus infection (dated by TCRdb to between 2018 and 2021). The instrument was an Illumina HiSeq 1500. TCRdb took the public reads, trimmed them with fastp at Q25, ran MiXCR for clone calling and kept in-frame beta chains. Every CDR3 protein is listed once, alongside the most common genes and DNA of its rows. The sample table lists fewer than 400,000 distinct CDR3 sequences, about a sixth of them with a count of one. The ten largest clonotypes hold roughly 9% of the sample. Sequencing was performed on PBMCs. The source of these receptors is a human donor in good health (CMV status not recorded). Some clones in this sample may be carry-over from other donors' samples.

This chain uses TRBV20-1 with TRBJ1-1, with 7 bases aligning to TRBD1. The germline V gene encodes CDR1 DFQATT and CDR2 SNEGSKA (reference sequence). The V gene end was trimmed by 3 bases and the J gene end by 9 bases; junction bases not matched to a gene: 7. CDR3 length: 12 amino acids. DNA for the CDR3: TGCAGTGCTAGTATACGACAGGGAAAAGCTTTCTTT. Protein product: CSASIRQGKAFF.

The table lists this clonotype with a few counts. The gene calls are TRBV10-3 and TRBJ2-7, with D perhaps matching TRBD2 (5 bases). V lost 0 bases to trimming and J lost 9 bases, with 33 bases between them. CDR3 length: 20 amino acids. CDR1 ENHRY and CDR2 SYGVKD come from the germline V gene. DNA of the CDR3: TGTGCCATCAGTGAGTCGGTGGTCTTGACTGGGAGCAACTTCCCTAAGGTGCAGTACTTC. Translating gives CAISESVVLTGSNFPKVQYF.

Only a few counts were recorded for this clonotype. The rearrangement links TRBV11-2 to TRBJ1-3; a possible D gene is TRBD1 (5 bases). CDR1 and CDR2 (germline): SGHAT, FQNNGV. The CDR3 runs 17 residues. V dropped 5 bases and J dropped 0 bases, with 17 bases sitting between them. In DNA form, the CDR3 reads TGTGCCAGCAGCCTTCAAGCTCGACAGTACTCTGGAAACACCATATATTTT. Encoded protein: CASSLQARQYSGNTIYF.

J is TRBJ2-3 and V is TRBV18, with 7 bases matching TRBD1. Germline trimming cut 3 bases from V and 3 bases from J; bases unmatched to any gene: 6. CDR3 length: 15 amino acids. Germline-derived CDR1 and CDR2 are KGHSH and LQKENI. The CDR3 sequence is CASSPPGTETDTQYF. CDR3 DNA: TGTGCCAGCTCACCCCCCGGGACAGAGACAGATACGCAGTATTTT.

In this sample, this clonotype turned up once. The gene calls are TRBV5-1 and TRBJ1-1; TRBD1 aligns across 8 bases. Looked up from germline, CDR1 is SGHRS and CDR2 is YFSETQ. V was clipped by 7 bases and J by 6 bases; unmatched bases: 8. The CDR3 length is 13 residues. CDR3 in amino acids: CASHQGADAEAFF. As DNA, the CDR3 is TGCGCCAGCCACCAGGGGGCTGACGCTGAAGCTTTCTTT.